The next 30 T cell receptor beta chains were all read from a single sample in a study of blood T cell repertoires in COVID-19. Produced via immunoSEQ multiplex PCR; TCRdb's table is partial and in-frame only. The sample carries 300,000 to 400,000 clones, around four fifths recorded once. The sequencing input was peripheral blood. The receptors derive from a young man with active or convalescent COVID-19.

The gene calls are TRBV6-5 and TRBJ1-3; D ambiguous. The CDR3 has 13 residues. Trimming cost V 5 bases and J 8 bases, with 13 bases left between them. CDR1 is MNHEY and CDR2 is SVGAGI in the germline V gene. CDR3 region: CASSLMARDTIYF. The CDR3 DNA follows: TGTGCCAGCAGTCTAATGGCCCGGGACACCATATATTTT.

The J gene is TRBJ2-7, the V gene TRBV4-3, with 11 bases that match TRBD1. Germline V lookup: CDR1 LGHNA, CDR2 YSLEER. There are 15 residues in the CDR3. J lost 2 bases, V lost 1 base, and 1 base had no gene match. The CDR3 reads CASSQGDRGAYEQYF. The DNA for the CDR3 is TGCGCCAGCAGCCAAGGGGACAGGGGGGCCTACGAGCAGTACTTC.

This sequence joins TRBV11-2 and TRBJ2-6; tentative D call: TRBD1 (6 bases). V was trimmed by 2 bases and J by 2 bases, leaving 16 bases between them. Per germline, CDR1 SGHAT and CDR2 FQNNGV. CDR3 length equals 18 residues. The DNA for the CDR3 is TGTGCCAGCAGCTTAAGTCAGGGGCCCTGGGCTGGGGCCAACGTCCTGACTTTC. This codes for CASSLSQGPWAGANVLTF.

J is TRBJ2-7 and V is TRBV29-1, with TRBD2 matching 8 bases. This CDR3 has 13 residues. Looked up from germline, CDR1 is SQVTM and CDR2 is ANQGSEA. V shed 3 bases and J 2 bases; nucleotides not matched to a gene: 3. The CDR3 here is CSVEREAPYEQYF. CDR3 nucleotide sequence: TGCAGCGTTGAGCGGGAGGCCCCCTACGAGCAGTACTTC.

This rearrangement joins TRBV7-9 to TRBJ2-1; 10 bases are shared with TRBD2. The CDR3 extends over 16 amino acids. Per germline, CDR1 SEHNR and CDR2 FQNEAQ (reference sequence). J gave up 8 bases and V 3 bases, and 10 bases lay outside the gene matches. The CDR3 here is CASSLGSGGPGYEQFF. As DNA, the CDR3 is TGTGCCAGCAGCTTGGGTAGCGGGGGGCCAGGTTATGAGCAGTTCTTC. The full variable domain, completed using reference TRBV7-9 and TRBJ2-1, is DTGVSQNPRHKITKRGQNVTFRCDPISEHNRLYWYRQTLGQGPEFLTYFQNEAQLEKSRLLSDRFSAERPKGSFSTLEIQRTEQGDSAMYLCASSLGSGGPGYEQFFGPGTRLTVL.

V and J are TRBV19 and TRBJ2-3; D not certain. CDR1 LNHDA and CDR2 SQIVND come from the germline V gene (reference sequence). The CDR3 runs 15 residues. V was pared by 3 bases and J by 2 bases, with 12 bases between. CDR3 nucleotide sequence: TGTGCCAGTAGTATTGGCGGCTCCGACACAGATACGCAGTATTTT. As protein: CASSIGGSDTDTQYF.

This chain uses TRBV19 with TRBJ1-4; D remains ambiguous. This CDR3 spans 15 amino acids. Germline CDR1 LNHDA, CDR2 SQIVND (reference sequence). V was clipped by 5 bases and J by 8 bases, with 18 bases between them. The DNA for the CDR3 is TGTGCCAGTAGTCTCTTCCCTGAGGCAGAGGAAAAACTGTTTTTT. Its translation: CASSLFPEAEEKLFF.

The J gene is TRBJ1-2, the V gene TRBV9; 8 bases fit TRBD1. V gave up 4 bases and J gave up 3 bases; unmatched junction bases: 14. CDR3 length: 17 amino acids. Germline CDR1 SGDLS, CDR2 YYNGEE. The CDR3 nucleotides are TGTGCCAGCAGCCAGTGGACAGGGTGGGATACCGACTATGGCTACACCTTC. Residues: CASSQWTGWDTDYGYTF. The full variable domain, completed using reference TRBV9 and TRBJ1-2, is DSGVTQTPKHLITATGQRVTLRCSPRSGDLSVYWYQQSLDQGLQFLIQYYNGEERAKGNILERFSAQQFPDLHSELNLSSLELGDSALYFCASSQWTGWDTDYGYTFGSGTRLTVV.

This chain links TRBV19 with TRBJ2-3, with 7 bases that match TRBD2. CDR1 is LNHDA, CDR2 SQIVND, per germline (reference sequence). The CDR3 consists of 14 residues. V gave up 1 base and J gave up 11 bases; unmatched junction bases: 9. The DNA for the CDR3 is TGTGCCAGTAGTATAGGGTCCCAAGCGGGGAAGCAGTATTTT. Amino acids: CASSIGSQAGKQYF.

The CDR3 DNA reads as TGTGCCAGCAGCTTAGCCGGAGAATACGAGCAGTACTTC. The encoded protein is CASSLAGEYEQYF. The chain combines TRBV11-2 with TRBJ2-7; D is uncertain. The CDR3 loop spans 13 amino acids. Trimming took off 1 base at V and 4 bases at J, with 8 bases between the two ends. Germline V gene sequence: CDR1 SGHAT, CDR2 FQNNGV.

The V call is TRBV19, the J call TRBJ2-2; a possible D gene is TRBD2 (6 bases). The CDR3 covers 17 residues. In germline, CDR1 is LNHDA, CDR2 SQIVND (reference sequence). The V and J ends lost 5 bases and 1 base respectively, with 17 bases between them. For the CDR3, the DNA is TGTGCCAGTAGTGCCCAAGCGGCGGGGTTGAACACCGGGGAGCTGTTTTTT. It translates to CASSAQAAGLNTGELFF.

V gene TRBV7-8 combines with J gene TRBJ2-3, with D hard to call. From germline, CDR1 is SGHVS and CDR2 FQNEAQ. Trimming removed 4 bases at V and 2 bases at J, with 10 bases between. The CDR3 is 14 residues long. As DNA, the CDR3 is TGTGCCAGCAGCTCAGAGGAGCCCACAGATACGCAGTATTTT. It translates to CASSSEEPTDTQYF.

Only one count was recorded for this clone. The chain employs TRBV5-1 and TRBJ2-2; 8 bases agree with TRBD2. Trimming at V came to 4 bases and at J to 4 bases, leaving 9 bases not matched to a gene. This CDR3 is 16 amino acids long. Germline lookup yields CDR1 SGHRS and CDR2 YFSETQ. This CDR3 is CASSLIGLASTGELFF. The CDR3 region has the DNA TGCGCCAGCAGCCTGATCGGACTAGCTAGCACCGGGGAGCTGTTTTTT. Supplemented by reference TRBV5-1 and TRBJ2-2, the full variable domain reads KAGVTQTPRYLIKTRGQQVTLSCSPISGHRSVSWYQQTPGQGLQFLFEYFSETQRNKGNFPGRFSGRQFSNSRSEMNVSTLELGDSALYLCASSLIGLASTGELFFGEGSRLTVL.

This sequence joins TRBV28 and TRBJ1-1; tentatively, D is TRBD1 (5 bases). This CDR3 has 13 residues. Per the germline V gene, CDR1 is MDHEN and CDR2 is SYDVKM. Trimming left V 1 base short and J 7 bases short, with 10 bases between. CDR3 sequence (DNA): TGTGCCAGCAGTTTATCCCGGGGGGATGAAGCTTTCTTT. Translating it yields CASSLSRGDEAFF.

The chain employs TRBV28 and TRBJ1-2, with D perhaps TRBD1 (6 bases). V was clipped by 5 bases and J by 7 bases, with 20 bases between them. Looked up from germline, CDR1 is MDHEN and CDR2 is SYDVKM. The CDR3 length is 15 residues. The CDR3, as DNA: TGTGCCAGCAGTCTAAGACAGGCAGCGGTCGGTGGCTACACCTTC. Its protein is CASSLRQAAVGGYTF.

The CDR3: CASSQVTAGGYNEQFF. The CDR3 DNA sequence: TGCGCCAGCAGCCAAGTAACGGCGGGGGGCTACAATGAGCAGTTCTTC. This rearrangement joins TRBV4-1 to TRBJ2-1; 8 bases line up with TRBD2. CDR1 and CDR2 from the germline V gene are MGHRA and YSYEKL. The CDR3 is 16 amino acids. V shed 1 base, J shed 3 bases, and the junction held 5 bases outside the gene matches.

The CDR3 spells CASSVEQGNTEAFF. CDR3 coding DNA: TGTGCCAGCAGTGTCGAACAGGGTAACACTGAAGCTTTCTTT. V is TRBV25-1 and J is TRBJ1-1; D might be TRBD1 (6 bases). CDR1 is MGHDK, CDR2 SYGVNS, per germline. CDR3 length equals 14 residues. V lost 4 bases to trimming and J lost 2 bases, with 11 bases between them.

The chain recombines TRBV4-1 with TRBJ2-7; TRBD1 matches at 7 bases. CDR3 length: 16 residues. Germline V lookup: CDR1 MGHRA, CDR2 YSYEKL. Trimming removed 3 bases from V and 3 bases from J; junction bases left unmatched: 11. The CDR3 bases are TGCGCCAGCAGCCAGGAGCCTTCAAGGGGGCACTACGAGCAGTACTTC. Its translation: CASSQEPSRGHYEQYF.

This chain joins TRBV7-2 and TRBJ2-7, with 13 bases fitting TRBD2. V shed 5 bases, J shed 4 bases, and the junction held 5 bases outside the gene matches. Germline lookup yields CDR1 SGHTA and CDR2 FQGNSA. The CDR3 has 15 residues. CDR3 loop: CASSPRTSGSYEQYF. DNA for the CDR3: TGTGCCAGCAGCCCACGGACTAGCGGGAGTTACGAGCAGTACTTC.

The CDR3 here is CASSQGRQGIGSGNTIYF. The CDR3 region has the DNA TGTGCCAGCAGCCAAGGTCGACAGGGGATAGGCTCTGGAAACACCATATATTTT. This chain links TRBV5-4 with TRBJ1-3; 8 bases map to TRBD1. This CDR3 spans 18 amino acids. Germline V gene lookup returns CDR1 SGHNT and CDR2 YYREEE (reference sequence). Unmatched junction bases numbered 12, after V lost 4 bases and J lost 0 bases.

The chain combines TRBV25-1 with TRBJ1-1, with D maybe TRBD1 (6 bases). Between the trimmed V and J ends, which lost 8 bases and 6 bases, there was a span of 16 bases. Per germline, CDR1 MGHDK and CDR2 SYGVNS. The CDR3 runs to 13 residues. The CDR3 DNA sequence: TGTGCCAGCCGACTTCAGGGGCCCCCTGAAGCTTTCTTT. Translation gives CASRLQGPPEAFF.

The chain is built from TRBV30 and TRBJ1-2; D remains ambiguous. V was trimmed by 3 bases and J by 7 bases, leaving 6 bases between them. The CDR3 covers 10 residues. Germline assignment: CDR1 GTSNPN and CDR2 SVGIG (reference sequence). CDR3 DNA: TGTGCCTGGAGCGGGAGTGGCTACACCTTC. Translating gives CAWSGSGYTF.

This chain uses TRBV25-1 with TRBJ2-7; D remains ambiguous. This CDR3 comprises 13 residues. Looked up from germline, CDR1 is MGHDK and CDR2 is SYGVNS. Trimming shortened V by 3 bases and J by 5 bases, and 11 bases separated the two germline ends. The CDR3 DNA follows: TGTGCCAGCAGTGAGGGCTCGCCCAACGAGCAGTACTTC. Its translation is CASSEGSPNEQYF.

The chain recombines TRBV24-1 with TRBJ1-1; D not certain. V was clipped by 7 bases and J by 1 base, with 6 bases between them. Germline loops: CDR1 KGHDR, CDR2 SFDVKD. The CDR3 consists of 12 residues. CDR3 DNA: TGTGCCACCAGGGGGAGGAACACTGAAGCTTTCTTT. Its protein product is CATRGRNTEAFF.

The rearrangement uses TRBV9 and TRBJ2-1; 8 positions agree with TRBD2. Trimming removed 3 bases from V and 4 bases from J; junction bases left unmatched: 6. In germline, CDR1 is SGDLS, CDR2 YYNGEE. The CDR3 has 15 residues. The CDR3 reads CASSARTGGYNEQFF. CDR3 bases: TGTGCCAGCAGCGCCCGGACGGGAGGGTACAATGAGCAGTTCTTC.

The chain uses TRBV28 and TRBJ1-1; 9 positions match TRBD1. Per the germline V gene, CDR1 is MDHEN and CDR2 is SYDVKM. Trimming removed 1 base from V and 11 bases from J; junction bases left unmatched: 5. CDR3 length: 13 residues. CDR3 in DNA: TGTGCCAGCAGTTTATACAGGGGGCAGGATGCTTTCTTT. Its translation: CASSLYRGQDAFF. Supplemented by reference TRBV28 and TRBJ1-1, the full variable domain reads DVKVTQSSRYLVKRTGEKVFLECVQDMDHENMFWYRQDPGLGLRLIYFSYDVKMKEKGDIPEGYSVSREKKERFSLILESASTNQTSMYLCASSLYRGQDAFFGQGTRLTVV.

The table lists this clone with a few counts. The gene calls are TRBV6-2 or TRBV6-3 and TRBJ1-5; D remains ambiguous. CDR1 is MNHEY, CDR2 SVGEGT, per germline. This CDR3 contains 14 residues. V shed 2 bases and J shed 2 bases, with 7 bases lying between them. The CDR3 loop is CASSYPGRNQPQHF. Written as DNA, the CDR3 is TGTGCCAGCAGTTACCCGGGTCGCAATCAGCCCCAGCATTTT.

This chain joins TRBV18 and TRBJ2-3; TRBD2 is a possible D gene (6 bases). The germline V gene has CDR1 KGHSH and CDR2 LQKENI. V shed 0 bases and J shed 2 bases, with 6 bases lying between them. The length of the CDR3 is 14 residues. In nucleotides, the CDR3 is TGTGCCAGCTCACCACCGGACTACACAGATACGCAGTATTTT. This gives the protein CASSPPDYTDTQYF.

The chain combines TRBV4-3 with TRBJ2-3; D might be TRBD2 (6 bases). The CDR3 totals 15 residues. V lost 0 bases to trimming and J lost 2 bases, with 9 bases between them. The germline V gene has CDR1 LGHNA and CDR2 YSLEER. CDR3 sequence reads: CASSQDGGNTDTQYF. The CDR3 bases are TGCGCCAGCAGCCAAGACGGAGGGAACACAGATACGCAGTATTTT.

This clone came up once. The chain has TRBV19 and TRBJ1-2, with D unresolved. CDR3 length: 14 amino acids. From germline, CDR1 is LNHDA and CDR2 SQIVND (reference sequence). V lost 7 bases, J lost 4 bases, and 16 bases lay in between. CDR3 sequence reads: CASNPGTSGYGYTF. Written as DNA, the CDR3 is TGTGCCAGTAACCCCGGCACGTCAGGCTATGGCTACACCTTC.